The sequence of this T cell receptor (beta chain) was determined in a study of CD8+CD57+ T cells in acquired aplastic anemia. Study-wide background: An average of 3.2 ug of DNA was obtained from sorted CD4+ and CD8+ cells.

Genomic DNA templated the TCR beta VDJ and CDR3 profiling. TCRdb called the reads again in MiXCR, with one record for every CDR3 protein. The sample includes 190,000 or so distinct CDR3 sequences, roughly 50% of them seen just once. Patients who underwent sequencing had shown CD8+CD57+ cell expansion by flow cytometry. No therapy was given to patients before blood sampling. This TCR was sampled from a human donor with aplastic anemia. Material for sequencing was sorted CD4+, CD8+, or CD8+CD57+ T cells (not recorded which) from PBMCs.

The CDR3 is CASSPPGAGGPYEQYF. For the CDR3, the DNA is TGTGCCAGCAGCCCCCCGGGTGCGGGAGGGCCCTACGAGCAGTACTTC. This chain uses TRBV11-1 with TRBJ2-7; 9 nucleotides line up with TRBD2. CDR1 and CDR2 (germline): SGHAT, FQDESV (reference sequence). V lost 5 bases and J lost 2; bases outside the gene matches: 10. This CDR3 is 16 amino acids long.